Below, 15 T cell receptor beta chains from the same sample are listed, as sequenced in a study of early T cells in non-severe SARS-CoV-2 infection. TCRdb re-analysed the 5' RACE reads in MiXCR, keeping a single row per CDR3 protein. The sample lists about 61,000 distinct CDR3 sequences, 9.5% to 14% seen once, with about 1.7% in the top ten. Sequenced sample: whole blood. The source is an adult who was a healthcare worker with PCR-confirmed SARS-CoV-2 infection or an uninfected control (not recorded which).

This clonotype has at least ten counts. The CDR3 region is CASSTSGSEGAEAFF. In DNA, the CDR3 is TGTGCCAGCAGCACCTCCGGGTCCGAGGGCGCTGAAGCTTTCTTT. This chain uses TRBV12-3 or TRBV12-4 with TRBJ1-1; D is unresolved. The CDR3 contains 15 residues. Trimming took 6 bases from V and 6 from J, leaving 20 bases between them.

This chain joins TRBV11-1 and TRBJ2-3; TRBD2 matches at 10 bases. Germline CDR1 is SGHAT and CDR2 is FQDESV (reference sequence). The CDR3 spans 14 residues. The junction had 3 bases not matched to a gene; V was cut back by 5 bases and J by 4 bases. The CDR3 DNA sequence: TGTGCCAGCAGCCCTGGGACTAGCGCAGATACGCAGTATTTT. Residues: CASSPGTSADTQYF.

This chain connects TRBV19 to TRBJ1-5; possibly TRBD1 for D (5 bases). CDR1 and CDR2 from the germline V gene are LNHDA and SQIVND (reference sequence). V was trimmed by 5 bases and J by 3 bases, leaving 11 bases between them. This CDR3 spans 14 amino acids. The CDR3 DNA is TGTGCCAGTAGTCTTCAGGGCGCCAATCAGCCCCAGCATTTT. Translating gives CASSLQGANQPQHF.

This clonotype was observed a few times. The chain joins TRBV27 to TRBJ2-7; 10 nucleotides align to TRBD1. Germline CDR1 MNHEY, CDR2 SMNVEV (reference sequence). This CDR3 contains 19 residues. The V segment lost 4 bases and the J segment 0 bases; nucleotides outside the gene matches: 15. This CDR3 reads CASSSHAPGQGSRSYEQYF. The CDR3 nucleotides read TGTGCCAGCAGTTCCCACGCCCCGGGACAGGGGTCCCGCTCCTACGAGCAGTACTTC.

This clonotype has at least ten counts. The rearrangement links TRBV12-3 or TRBV12-4 to TRBJ2-1, with 9 bases identical to TRBD2. V lost 2 bases, J lost 2 bases, and 4 bases stayed unmatched. CDR3 size: 16 residues. CDR3: CASSLTSSGTYNEQFF. CDR3 DNA: TGTGCCAGCAGTTTAACGTCTAGCGGGACCTACAATGAGCAGTTCTTC.

The chain couples TRBV12-3 or TRBV12-4 to TRBJ2-5, with D possibly being TRBD1 (5 bases). CDR3 size: 12 residues. Between the trimmed V and J ends, which lost 8 bases and 3 bases, there was a span of 10 bases. The CDR3 region has the DNA TGTGCCAGCGGTAAGGACAAAGAGACCCAGTACTTC. Protein: CASGKDKETQYF.

The sample holds a few counts of this clonotype. The chain links TRBV7-9 to TRBJ2-1; D uncertain. There are 13 residues in the CDR3. Per germline, CDR1 SEHNR and CDR2 FQNEAQ (reference sequence). The V and J ends lost 2 bases and 7 bases respectively, with 9 bases between them. CDR3 DNA sequence: TGTGCCAGCAGCTTAAATATGGGTAATGAGCAGTTCTTC. The encoded protein is CASSLNMGNEQFF. Full variable domain (rest looked up from reference TRBV7-9 and TRBJ2-1): DTGVSQNPRHKITKRGQNVTFRCDPISEHNRLYWYRQTLGQGPEFLTYFQNEAQLEKSRLLSDRFSAERPKGSFSTLEIQRTEQGDSAMYLCASSLNMGNEQFFGPGTRLTVL.

This chain uses TRBV25-1 with TRBJ2-1; D is possibly TRBD1 (7 bases). V was pared by 6 bases and J by 5 bases, with 14 bases between. The CDR3 extends over 14 amino acids. Germline CDR1 MGHDK, CDR2 SYGVNS. The CDR3 DNA sequence: TGTGCCAGCAGGAGACAGGGCGGGAACAATGAGCAGTTCTTC. Its translation: CASRRQGGNNEQFF. The full variable domain, with the rest looked up from reference TRBV25-1 and TRBJ2-1, is EADIYQTPRYLVIGTGKKITLECSQTMGHDKMYWYQQDPGMELHLIHYSYGVNSTEKGDLSSESTVSRIRTEHFPLTLESARPSHTSQYLCASRRQGGNNEQFFGPGTRLTVL.

The table lists this clonotype with many counts. The chain carries TRBV12-3 or TRBV12-4 and TRBJ2-7; D gene unclear. There are 11 residues in the CDR3. Trimming left V 10 bases short and J 3 bases short, with 10 bases between. Written as DNA, the CDR3 is TGTGCCACCGCGTTAGACTACGAGCAGTACTTC. Its protein product is CATALDYEQYF.

This clonotype is judged medium-sized. The chain uses TRBV20-1 and TRBJ2-1; possibly TRBD2 for D (5 bases). V shed 6 bases and J shed 0 bases, with 15 bases lying between them. CDR3 length equals 15 residues. Germline CDR1 is DFQATT and CDR2 is SNEGSKA (reference sequence). CDR3 bases: TGCAGTGCAGCCGGGATTCAAAGCTCCTACAATGAGCAGTTCTTC. Translated, it gives CSAAGIQSSYNEQFF.

This clonotype was counted ten times or more. This chain joins TRBV12-3 or TRBV12-4 and TRBJ2-3; unclear D gene. CDR3 length: 13 residues. With 6 bases removed from V and 1 base from J, the gap between germline ends came to 8 bases. As DNA, the CDR3 is TGTGCCAGCAGCCAAACTCGCACAGATACGCAGTATTTT. Its protein product is CASSQTRTDTQYF.

This clonotype occurred many times. The CDR3 reads CASGPGQDYGYTF. Here the CDR3 DNA reads TGTGCCAGCGGCCCAGGTCAGGACTATGGCTACACCTTC. The chain uses TRBV6-6 and TRBJ1-2; no reliable D call. Trimming removed 8 bases from V and 3 bases from J, with 13 bases in between. The length of the CDR3 is 13 residues. Germline V CDR1 and CDR2: MNHNY, SVGAGI (reference sequence).

J is TRBJ2-1 and V is TRBV3-1; TRBD1 matches at 12 bases. V shed 4 bases, J shed 7 bases, and the junction held 8 bases outside the gene matches. Germline V gene sequence: CDR1 LGHDT, CDR2 YNNKEL (reference sequence). The CDR3 runs 16 residues. CDR3 sequence: CASSPPGTGGSNEQFF. For the CDR3, the DNA is TGTGCCAGCAGCCCCCCCGGGACAGGGGGCTCAAATGAGCAGTTCTTC.

V and J are TRBV19 and TRBJ2-5; a weak D match, TRBD1 (6 bases). With 5 bases removed from V and 1 base from J, the gap between germline ends came to 11 bases. Germline V CDR1 and CDR2: LNHDA, SQIVND (reference sequence). The CDR3 is made up of 14 amino acids. CDR3 sequence: CASSFSRGQETQYF. The CDR3 nucleotides are TGTGCCAGTAGTTTCTCCAGGGGCCAAGAGACCCAGTACTTC.

The chain links TRBV7-8 to TRBJ2-7; D might be TRBD1 or TRBD2, each matching 5 bases. The CDR3 consists of 14 residues. Trimming cost V 5 bases and J 4 bases, with 15 bases left between them. CDR1 is SGHVS, CDR2 FQNEAQ, per germline. For the CDR3, the DNA is TGTGCCAGCAGCCCGCCGGGACCTATATACGAGCAGTACTTC. Protein product: CASSPPGPIYEQYF.